This TCR beta chain was obtained from a study of vaccination and CD4 T cells after COVID-19. Looking at the study overall: Investigators took post-vaccine samples a median 72 days after dose two, within a range of 14 to 241.

Documented time point: late sampling 161 to 241 days after vaccination in three convalescent patients. Positive PCR dates ranged from March to December 2020; these dates predated US Alpha, Beta and Delta variants. Regarding this clonotype: Its antigen is still unknown.

Regarding the study as a whole: SARS-CoV-2-reactive clonotype medians increased from roughly 22 to 38, not significantly. Nearly all convalescent vaccine-specific clones, 304 of 307, recognized only SARS-CoV-2 spike.

Via MiXCR, TCRdb re-called the PCR reads, giving one row per CDR3 protein. The sample lists around 30,000 distinct CDR3 sequences, 50% seen once, with over 4.5% in the top ten. This CDR3 spans 12 amino acids. V was clipped by 6 bases and J by 9 bases, with 12 bases between them. CDR1 is SEHNR and CDR2 is FQNEAQ in the germline V gene (reference sequence). This chain connects TRBV7-9 to TRBJ1-5, with D possibly matching TRBD1 (5 bases). The sequence was obtained from a human donor who had recovered from COVID-19. This specimen consisted of CD4+ T cells from blood, obtained about 7 months after SARS-CoV-2 vaccination. As DNA, the CDR3 is TGTGCCAGCAGTATTGGGGCGCGGCCCCAGCATTTT. Protein product: CASSIGARPQHF.